Listed below are T cell receptor beta chains from one sample, sequenced in a study of memory CD4+ T cells and cytomegalovirus serostatus. Produced via immunoSEQ multiplex PCR; TCRdb's table is partial and in-frame only. Of roughly 86,000 clones in the sample, over 70% were seen once. The sample was memory CD4+ T cells from blood. These receptors were taken from an adult in good health and CMV-seropositive. Both conserved end residues are part of each CDR3. D genes are given only for firm matches. Size is omitted from some rows. Given values are once, few, many or a class for expanded clones.

- | TRBJ2-6 | 15 | - | TRBV7-9 | TGTGCCAGCAGCCCAGGGGAGAGTGGGGCCAACGTCCTGACTTTC | CASSPGESGANVLTF
- | TRBJ1-5 | 15 | - | TRBV7-2 | TGTGCCAGCAGTCAACCCGGCCAGTTCAATCAGCCCCAGCATTTT | CASSQPGQFNQPQHF
- | TRBJ2-1 | 16 | TRBD2 | TRBV4-3 | TGCGCCAGCAGCCAACTAGCGGGAGGGCCGGGTAATGAGCAGTTCTTC | CASSQLAGGPGNEQFF
few | TRBJ1-1 | 15 | - | TRBV5-1 | TGCGCCAGCAGCTTGGGTGCAGGGTTGAACACTGAAGCTTTCTTT | CASSLGAGLNTEAFF
- | TRBJ1-5 | 15 | TRBD1 | TRBV30 | TGTGCCTGGAGTGAGGGGACAGGTGGGTATCAGCCCCAGCATTTT | CAWSEGTGGYQPQHF
- | TRBJ1-1 | 15 | - | TRBV19 | TGTGCCAGTAGTACCTGGGGGGGATTGAACACTGAAGCTTTCTTT | CASSTWGGLNTEAFF
- | TRBJ1-5 | 14 | - | TRBV6-1 | TGTGCCAGCACAATGGAGGGAGGGTATCAGCCCCAGCATTTT | CASTMEGGYQPQHF
- | TRBJ1-5 | 15 | - | TRBV27 | TGTGCCAGCAGTTTATCTAGGTTGGGAAATCAGCCCCAGCATTTT | CASSLSRLGNQPQHF
- | TRBJ2-2 | 14 | - | TRBV28 | TGTGCCAGTTTACAGCTTGAGGGCACCGGGGAGCTGTTTTTT | CASLQLEGTGELFF
- | TRBJ1-5 | 15 | - | TRBV19 | TGTGCCAGTAGTCTCGCACGGGGGGCCAATCAGCCCCAGCATTTT | CASSLARGANQPQHF
- | TRBJ2-2 | 13 | - | TRBV18 | TGTGCCAGCTCCTCACTAGAGGCCGGGGAGCTGTTTTTT | CASSSLEAGELFF
- | TRBJ2-3 | 15 | - | TRBV27 | TGTGCCAGCAGTTCTCAAACCTTACGCACAGATACGCAGTATTTT | CASSSQTLRTDTQYF
- | TRBJ1-5 | 13 | - | TRBV29-1 | TGCAGCGTTGAAGGGGGAGGGGGTCAGCCCCAGCATTTT | CSVEGGGGQPQHF
- | TRBJ2-1 | 16 | - | TRBV21-1 | TGTGCCAGCAGCATCCAAGGGTCTAGCGGGAGAAATGAGCAGTTCTTC | CASSIQGSSGRNEQFF
- | TRBJ2-2 | 12 | - | TRBV19 | TGTGCCAGTAAGCGGAACACCGGGGAGCTGTTTTTT | CASKRNTGELFF
- | TRBJ1-5 | 12 | - | TRBV2 | TGTGCCAGCAGCCCTCAATCAGAGCCCCAGCATTTT | CASSPQSEPQHF
- | TRBJ2-1 | 13 | TRBD2 | TRBV29-1 | TGCAGCGTTCGGACTAGCGGGAGCGGTGAGCAGTTCTTC | CSVRTSGSGEQFF
- | TRBJ1-1 | 17 | - | TRBV7-8 | TGTGCCAGCAGCCGGGAGCGTCGGGGAGGGATGAACACTGAAGCTTTCTTT | CASSRERRGGMNTEAFF
- | TRBJ2-2 | 15 | TRBD2 | TRBV19 | TGTGCCAGTAGTGCCAGCGGGAGGGTCACCGGGGAGCTGTTTTTT | CASSASGRVTGELFF
- | TRBJ1-3 | 14 | - | TRBV9 | TGTGCCAGCAGCGTAACAGGGACTTCAAACACCATATATTTT | CASSVTGTSNTIYF
- | TRBJ2-1 | 16 | TRBD2 | TRBV7-8 | TGTGCCAGCAGCCGAAGACTACGGGAGGACTACAATGAGCAGTTCTTC | CASSRRLREDYNEQFF
- | TRBJ1-2 | 13 | TRBD1 | TRBV5-1 | TGCGCCAGCAGGTCAGACAGGGGAGATGGCTACACCTTC | CASRSDRGDGYTF
- | TRBJ2-1 | 13 | - | TRBV9 | TGTGCCAGCAGCGTTAGGGGAGACAATGAGCAGTTCTTC | CASSVRGDNEQFF
- | TRBJ2-3 | 17 | - | TRBV15 | TGTGCCACCAGCCCCGGGACAACCAGAAGTGGCACAGATACGCAGTATTTT | CATSPGTTRSGTDTQYF
once | TRBJ2-3 | 17 | TRBD2 | TRBV30 | TGTGCCTGGAGTCCCTTCCGTCGACTAGCGGGAGGGGATACGCAGTATTTT | CAWSPFRRLAGGDTQYF
- | TRBJ1-1 | 18 | TRBD1 | TRBV27 | TGTGCCAGCAGTTTAATCTGGACAGGGGGCACGGTGAACACTGAAGCTTTCTTT | CASSLIWTGGTVNTEAFF
- | TRBJ1-2 | 14 | - | TRBV6-1 | TGTGCCAGCAGTCTGACAGCATCAAACTATGGCTACACCTTC | CASSLTASNYGYTF
- | TRBJ1-4 | 13 | - | TRBV28 | TGTGCCAGCAGTTTCTCTCGGGGGAAAAAACTGTTTTTT | CASSFSRGKKLFF
- | TRBJ1-1 | 15 | - | TRBV7-2 | TGTGCCAGCAGCGGGCTTACTGGGGGCGGCACTGAAGCTTTCTTT | CASSGLTGGGTEAFF
- | TRBJ2-7 | 15 | - | TRBV5-1 | TGCGCCAGCAGCTTGGTGGCTAGCGTGGGGTACGAGCAGTACTTC | CASSLVASVGYEQYF